This T cell receptor beta chain was retrieved from a study of regulatory T cells in long-lasting Graves disease. Germline CDR1 reads SGHRS; CDR2 reads YFSETQ. This CDR3 has 16 residues. Losses at the gene ends were 0 bases for V and 4 bases for J; bases not matched to a gene: 7. Through Arm-PCR of CDR3 regions and iRepertoire HTBI primers, TCR beta libraries were built. TCRdb re-called the multiplex PCR reads through MiXCR, storing one row per CDR3 protein. The repertoire holds some 370,000 distinct CDR3 sequences, with around 21% as singletons. Time point noted: persistent/refractory GD, antithyroid drugs over 5 years with positive TRAb. PBMC RNA served as the TCR library source. Patients were enrolled at an endocrinology department in Xi'an, China.

The material sequenced was peripheral blood mononuclear cells (PBMCs), taken when the disease was refractory, from a patient treated with antithyroid drugs. The source is a female donor with Graves disease. The chain couples TRBV5-1 to TRBJ2-5, with 9 bases identical to TRBD2. The CDR3 loop reads CASSLGLAEDLETQYF. CDR3 in DNA: TGCGCCAGCAGCTTGGGACTAGCGGAAGACCTAGAGACCCAGTACTTC. The variable domain in full, with the rest retrieved from reference TRBV5-1 and TRBJ2-5, is KAGVTQTPRYLIKTRGQQVTLSCSPISGHRSVSWYQQTPGQGLQFLFEYFSETQRNKGNFPGRFSGRQFSNSRSEMNVSTLELGDSALYLCASSLGLAEDLETQYFGPGTRLLVL.